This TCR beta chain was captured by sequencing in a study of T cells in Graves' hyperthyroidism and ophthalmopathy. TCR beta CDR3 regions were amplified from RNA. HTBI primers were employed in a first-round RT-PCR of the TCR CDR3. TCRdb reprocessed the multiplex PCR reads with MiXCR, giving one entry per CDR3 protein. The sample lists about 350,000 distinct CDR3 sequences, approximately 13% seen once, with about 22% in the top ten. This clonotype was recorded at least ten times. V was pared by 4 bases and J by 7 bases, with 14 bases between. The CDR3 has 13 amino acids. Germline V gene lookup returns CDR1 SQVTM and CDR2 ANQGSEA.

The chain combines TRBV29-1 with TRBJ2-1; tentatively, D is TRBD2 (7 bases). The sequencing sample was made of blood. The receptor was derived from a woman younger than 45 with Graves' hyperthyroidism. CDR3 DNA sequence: TGCAGCGTTGGGGGGGGCACATTTAATGAGCAGTTCTTC. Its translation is CSVGGGTFNEQFF.